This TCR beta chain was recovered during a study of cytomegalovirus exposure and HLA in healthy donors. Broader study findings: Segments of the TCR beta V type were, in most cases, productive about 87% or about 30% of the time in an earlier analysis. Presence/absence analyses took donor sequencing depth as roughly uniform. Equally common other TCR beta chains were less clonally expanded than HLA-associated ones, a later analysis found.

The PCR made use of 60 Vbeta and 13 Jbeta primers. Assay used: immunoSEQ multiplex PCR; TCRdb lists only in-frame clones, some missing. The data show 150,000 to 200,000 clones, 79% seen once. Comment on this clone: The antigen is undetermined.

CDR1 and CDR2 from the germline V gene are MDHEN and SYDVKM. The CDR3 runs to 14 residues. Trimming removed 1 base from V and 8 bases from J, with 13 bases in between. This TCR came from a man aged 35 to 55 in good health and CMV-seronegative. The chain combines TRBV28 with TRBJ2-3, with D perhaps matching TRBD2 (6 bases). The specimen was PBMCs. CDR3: CASSLSWAGSTQYF. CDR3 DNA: TGTGCCAGCAGTTTATCTTGGGCGGGGAGTACGCAGTATTTT.